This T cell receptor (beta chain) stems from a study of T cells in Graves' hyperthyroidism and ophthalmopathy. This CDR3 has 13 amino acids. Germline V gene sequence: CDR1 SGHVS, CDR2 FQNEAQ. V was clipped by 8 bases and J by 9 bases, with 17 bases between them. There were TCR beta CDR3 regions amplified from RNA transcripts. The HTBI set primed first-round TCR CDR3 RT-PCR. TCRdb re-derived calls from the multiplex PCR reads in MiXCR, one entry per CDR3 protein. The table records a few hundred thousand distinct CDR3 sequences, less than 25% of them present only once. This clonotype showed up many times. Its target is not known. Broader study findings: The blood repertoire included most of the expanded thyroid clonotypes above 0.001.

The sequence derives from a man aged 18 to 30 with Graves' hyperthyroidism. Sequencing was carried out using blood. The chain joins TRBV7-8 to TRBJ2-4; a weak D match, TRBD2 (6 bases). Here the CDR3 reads CASGTLAGTIQYF. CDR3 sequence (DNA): TGTGCCAGCGGGACTTTAGCAGGGACCATTCAGTACTTC. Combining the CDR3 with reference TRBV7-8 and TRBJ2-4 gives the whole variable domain GAGVSQSPRYKVAKRGQDVALRCDPISGHVSLFWYQQALGQGPEFLTYFQNEAQLDKSGLPSDRFFAERPEGSVSTLKIQRTQQEDSAVYLCASGTLAGTIQYFGAGTRLSVL.